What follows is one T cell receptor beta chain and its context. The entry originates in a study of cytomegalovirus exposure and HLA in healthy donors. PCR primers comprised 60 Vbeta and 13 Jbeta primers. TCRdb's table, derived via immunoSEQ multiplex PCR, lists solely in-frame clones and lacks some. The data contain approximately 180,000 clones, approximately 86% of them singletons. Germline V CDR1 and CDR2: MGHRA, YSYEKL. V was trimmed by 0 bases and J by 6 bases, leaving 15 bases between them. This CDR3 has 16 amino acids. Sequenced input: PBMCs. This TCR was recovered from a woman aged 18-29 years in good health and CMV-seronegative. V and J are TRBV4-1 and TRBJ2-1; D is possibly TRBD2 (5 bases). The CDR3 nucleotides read TGCGCCAGCAGCCAAGATCACCGGGGTTTGGGCAATGAGCAGTTCTTC. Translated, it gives CASSQDHRGLGNEQFF.